The next 26 T cell receptor beta chains were all read from a single sample in a study of T cell repertoires in cytomegalovirus infection. These receptors' targets are unknown. TCRdb itself ran the reads through MiXCR, one entry per CDR3 protein. Seen here are roughly 280,000 distinct CDR3 sequences, around 20% observed once, and the top ten hold approximately 19%. The material was cultured PBMCs, obtained from culture after CMV antigen stimulation. The receptors were sampled from a human donor in good health (CMV status not recorded). Some clones in this sample may be carry-over from other donors' samples.

This clonotype has a count of ten or more. The chain joins TRBV7-2 to TRBJ2-5; TRBD2 matches 10 bases. CDR1 SGHTA and CDR2 FQGNSA come from the germline V gene. With 1 base clipped from V and 5 bases from J, the junction kept 10 bases outside the gene matches. The length of the CDR3 is 17 residues. Here the CDR3 DNA reads TGTGCCAGCAGCTTAGTGCGGCGACTAGCGGGCGGGGAGACCCAGTACTTC. Amino acids: CASSLVRRLAGGETQYF.

In this sample, this clonotype turned up a few times. This sequence joins TRBV25-1 and TRBJ1-2; D possibly corresponds to TRBD1 (5 bases). Germline CDR1 and CDR2: MGHDK and SYGVNS. The CDR3 consists of 15 residues. The V end lost 8 bases, the J end lost 5 bases, and 21 bases lay between the germline ends. The CDR3 DNA reads as TGTGCCAGCGGGGCTAGGGGCTCGACCTTTTATGGCTACACCTTC. Encoded protein: CASGARGSTFYGYTF.

The chain links TRBV12-3 or TRBV12-4 to TRBJ1-1, with TRBD1 as a possible D gene (5 bases). Deletions cut 2 bases from V and 3 bases from J, with 19 bases between. The CDR3 contains 17 residues. Here the CDR3 reads CASSLTPGHLLDTEAFF. The CDR3 DNA reads TGTGCCAGCAGTTTAACCCCTGGACACCTTTTGGACACTGAAGCTTTCTTT.

The rearrangement links TRBV5-6 to TRBJ2-1; the match to TRBD2 covers 10 bases. Unmatched junction bases numbered 2, after V lost 1 base and J lost 7 bases. CDR3 length: 14 amino acids. CDR1 and CDR2 (germline): SGHDT, YYEEEE. This CDR3 reads CASSLPSGRNEQFF. CDR3 coding DNA: TGTGCCAGCAGCTTGCCTAGCGGGAGAAATGAGCAGTTCTTC.

This clonotype has at least ten counts. The rearrangement uses TRBV7-8 and TRBJ2-1; no clear D gene. This CDR3 has 16 residues. V was clipped by 5 bases and J by 6 bases, with 20 bases between them. Germline assignment: CDR1 SGHVS and CDR2 FQNEAQ. The CDR3 loop reads CASSPQARSRANEQFF. The CDR3 bases are TGTGCCAGCAGCCCCCAGGCCAGATCAAGGGCCAATGAGCAGTTCTTC.

The chain couples TRBV20-1 to TRBJ1-5; no firm D call. The CDR3 totals 13 residues. Trimming removed 1 base from V and 1 base from J, with 5 bases in between. Looked up from germline, CDR1 is DFQATT and CDR2 is SNEGSKA (reference sequence). The CDR3 spells CSARGQSNQPQHF. As DNA, the CDR3 is TGCAGTGCTAGAGGGCAGAGCAATCAGCCCCAGCATTTT.

This clonotype appeared a few times. The chain uses TRBV6-5 and TRBJ1-2; D call uncertain. Germline-derived CDR1 and CDR2 are MNHEY and SVGAGI. The CDR3 is 13 residues long. Trimming left V 1 base short and J 4 bases short, with 7 bases between. CDR3: CASSYWRTYGYTF. The CDR3 bases are TGTGCCAGCAGTTACTGGCGGACCTATGGCTACACCTTC.

This clonotype was detected a few times. The rearrangement joins TRBV10-3 to TRBJ2-1; D gene unclear. This CDR3 contains 13 residues. Trimming shortened V by 4 bases and J by 3 bases, and 7 bases separated the two germline ends. The V gene's germline CDR1 is ENHRY and CDR2 SYGVKD. The CDR3 sequence: CAISGSLYNEQFF. The DNA of the CDR3 is TGTGCCATCAGTGGGAGCCTCTACAATGAGCAGTTCTTC.

This clonotype was observed many times. The chain has TRBV12-3 or TRBV12-4 and TRBJ1-6; no clear D. V was trimmed by 5 bases and J by 12 bases, leaving 17 bases between them. CDR3 size: 14 residues. The chain's CDR3 is CASSIDGPVEPLHF. Here the CDR3 DNA reads TGTGCCAGCAGTATCGACGGCCCTGTGGAACCCCTCCACTTT.

This chain uses TRBV19 with TRBJ1-1; D unclear. This CDR3 has 14 residues. Germline V gives CDR1 LNHDA, CDR2 SQIVND (reference sequence). The V gene lost 1 base and the J gene lost 1 base, with 7 bases spanning the gap. CDR3 nucleotide sequence: TGTGCCAGTAGTATAGCGGAGGAGAACACTGAAGCTTTCTTT. It translates to CASSIAEENTEAFF.

The chain recombines TRBV19 with TRBJ2-2; no reliable D call. Trimming shortened V by 6 bases and J by 7 bases, and 9 bases separated the two germline ends. The length of the CDR3 is 12 residues. Germline V lookup: CDR1 LNHDA, CDR2 SQIVND (reference sequence). The CDR3 protein is CASSTFDGELFF. CDR3 in DNA: TGTGCCAGTAGCACCTTTGACGGGGAGCTGTTTTTT.

This chain uses TRBV6-2 or TRBV6-3 with TRBJ2-5; the D gene is possibly TRBD1 (7 bases). V lost 5 bases and J 5 bases, leaving 15 bases between the germline ends. CDR1 and CDR2 from the germline V gene are MNHEY and SVGEGT. This CDR3 is built from 14 residues. CDR3 nucleotide sequence: TGTGCCAGCAGTATCAGGGGGGCGTCCGAGACCCAGTACTTC. Its protein product is CASSIRGASETQYF.

The gene calls are TRBV12-3 or TRBV12-4 and TRBJ2-2; tentatively, D is TRBD2 (6 bases). The ends were cut back, 11 bases at V and 4 bases at J, with 20 bases in the middle. This CDR3 contains 15 residues. CDR3 amino acids: CACLRNGRGTGELFF. The CDR3 DNA reads as TGTGCCTGCCTGAGGAACGGGAGAGGCACCGGGGAGCTGTTTTTT.

This clonotype showed up many times. The chain links TRBV7-2 to TRBJ1-1; D gene unclear. Germline V gene lookup returns CDR1 SGHTA and CDR2 FQGNSA. This CDR3 contains 13 residues. V shed 3 bases and J shed 3 bases, with 8 bases lying between them. CDR3 nucleotide sequence: TGTGCCAGCAGCTTTAGGGCGGACACTGAAGCTTTCTTT. It yields the protein CASSFRADTEAFF.

The CDR3 region is CASSPNRQGEQYV. The CDR3, as DNA: TGTGCCAGCTCACCGAACAGGCAAGGCGAGCAGTACGTC. The J gene is TRBJ2-7, the V gene TRBV18; a weak D match, TRBD1 (5 bases). This CDR3 is built from 13 residues. CDR1 and CDR2 (germline): KGHSH, LQKENI. The germline V and J ends were trimmed by 3 bases and 6 bases, with 12 bases remaining between them.

The chain recombines TRBV6-2 or TRBV6-3 with TRBJ1-1; TRBD1 is a possible D gene (6 bases). Germline values: CDR1 MNHEY, CDR2 SVGEGT. The CDR3 covers 14 residues. V dropped 2 bases and J dropped 1 base, with 8 bases sitting between them. Here the CDR3 DNA reads TGTGCCAGCAGTTACGGACAGAAGAACACTGAAGCTTTCTTT. It codes for CASSYGQKNTEAFF.

This clonotype was seen at least ten times. The gene calls are TRBV7-2 and TRBJ1-2; D gene ambiguous. CDR1 is SGHTA and CDR2 is FQGNSA in the germline V gene. V shed 1 base and J shed 4 bases, with 10 bases lying between them. There are 14 residues in the CDR3. This CDR3 reads CASSLEARSYGYTF. CDR3 DNA sequence: TGTGCCAGCAGCTTAGAGGCTCGGTCCTATGGCTACACCTTC.

This clonotype was counted between two and nine times. The chain links TRBV19 to TRBJ2-1; D unclear. Germline assignment: CDR1 LNHDA and CDR2 SQIVND (reference sequence). This CDR3 contains 12 residues. Trimming shortened V by 0 bases and J by 7 bases, and 4 bases separated the two germline ends. CDR3 DNA sequence: TGTGCCAGTAGTATAGAGGGAAATGAGCAGTTCTTC. This translates into CASSIEGNEQFF.

This clonotype appeared a few times. V and J are TRBV12-3 or TRBV12-4 and TRBJ1-2; D not resolved. The CDR3 extends over 14 amino acids. Trimming took 3 bases from V and 7 from J, leaving 15 bases between them. This CDR3 is CASSFWGAAIGYTF. The CDR3 DNA follows: TGTGCCAGCAGTTTCTGGGGTGCAGCTATTGGCTACACCTTC.

V is TRBV5-4 and J is TRBJ1-4; D remains unclear. Germline CDR1 SGHNT, CDR2 YYREEE (reference sequence). V lost 9 bases, J lost 8 bases, and 14 bases lay in between. The CDR3 runs 12 residues. The CDR3: CAMTDDYEKLFF. Written as DNA, the CDR3 is TGTGCCATGACGGACGATTACGAAAAACTGTTTTTT.

This clonotype showed up many times. As DNA, the CDR3 is TGTGCCAGCAGCCCCCCCAGGGCCACTGAAGCTTTCTTT. Its protein product is CASSPPRATEAFF. The chain carries TRBV7-2 and TRBJ1-1; D might be TRBD1 (5 bases). The V and J ends lost 5 bases and 4 bases respectively, with 11 bases between them. The CDR3 totals 13 residues. From germline, CDR1 is SGHTA and CDR2 FQGNSA.

The chain has TRBV7-3 and TRBJ2-1; 8 nucleotides line up with TRBD1. With V trimmed by 6 bases and J by 7 bases, 8 bases remained unmatched. The CDR3 contains 14 residues. Germline V CDR1 and CDR2: SGHTA, FQGTGA. The CDR3 reads CASSPTGGSNEQFF. The DNA for the CDR3 is TGTGCCAGCAGTCCCACAGGGGGAAGTAATGAGCAGTTCTTC.

This clonotype was seen ten or more times. This rearrangement joins TRBV7-2 to TRBJ2-1; 11 positions match TRBD2. CDR1 SGHTA and CDR2 FQGNSA come from the germline V gene. There are 15 residues in the CDR3. Trimming took 6 bases from V and 2 from J; bases not matched to a gene: 3. The CDR3 DNA reads as TGTGCCAGCAGATCACTAGCGGGAGCCTACAATGAGCAGTTCTTC. Translation: CASRSLAGAYNEQFF.

J is TRBJ2-2 and V is TRBV7-8; the D gene is possibly TRBD1 (6 bases). Germline-derived CDR1 and CDR2 are SGHVS and FQNEAQ. CDR3 length: 18 amino acids. V shed 2 bases and J shed 5 bases, with 21 bases lying between them. CDR3 coding DNA: TGTGCCAGCAGCTTAAGTTACAGGGTCGAGACTCGGACCGGGGAGCTGTTTTTT. Amino acids: CASSLSYRVETRTGELFF.

This clonotype was seen repeatedly, ten times or more. The J gene is TRBJ2-5, the V gene TRBV7-7; D unclear. Trimming shortened V by 4 bases and J by 5 bases, and 11 bases separated the two germline ends. Germline lookup yields CDR1 SSHAT and CDR2 FNYEAQ (reference sequence). The CDR3 spans 13 residues. CDR3 DNA sequence: TGTGCCAGCAGCTCCGACGCGCGGGAGACCCAGTACTTC. This translates into CASSSDARETQYF.

The chain links TRBV7-2 to TRBJ1-1; no clear D gene. Between the trimmed V and J ends, which lost 1 base and 0 bases, there was a span of 9 bases. Germline V gene data show CDR1 as SGHTA and CDR2 as FQGNSA. The CDR3 consists of 15 residues. In DNA, the CDR3 is TGTGCCAGCAGCTTAGACGGTGGGATGAACACTGAAGCTTTCTTT. This gives the protein CASSLDGGMNTEAFF.